This TCR beta chain derives from a study of blood T cell repertoires in COVID-19. Across the study: PBMCs, B-cell-depleted T cells, or T cells provided the cDNA or gDNA that made up the material.

Profiled with immunoSEQ multiplex PCR; TCRdb holds only in-frame clones, not every one. The sample lists 120,000 to 150,000 clones; around 86% were seen once. In its sample, this clone was seen a few times. Germline V lookup: CDR1 SNHLY, CDR2 FYNNEI. The CDR3 has 14 amino acids. The ends were cut back, 2 bases at V and 4 bases at J, with 11 bases in the middle. This receptor was identified in a human donor in a cohort sampled during active COVID-19. Sequenced input: peripheral blood. The chain employs TRBV2 and TRBJ1-2; D might be TRBD1 (6 bases). The CDR3 is CASSESGQLYGYTF. DNA of the CDR3: TGTGCCAGCAGTGAATCGGGACAACTCTATGGCTACACCTTC. The full variable domain, in which reference TRBV2 and TRBJ1-2 provide the parts outside the CDR3, is EPEVTQTPSHQVTQMGQEVILRCVPISNHLYFYWYRQILGQKVEFLVSFYNNEISEKSEIFDDQFSVERPDGSNFTLKIRSTKLEDSAMYFCASSESGQLYGYTFGSGTRLTVV.